This T cell receptor beta chain derives from a study of T cells after yellow fever vaccination. This clonotype was counted between two and nine times. Germline loops: CDR1 SGHVS, CDR2 FQNEAQ. The CDR3 covers 19 residues. With 2 bases removed from V and 3 bases from J, the gap between germline ends came to 23 bases. In making TCR cDNA, 5'RACE template switching added a universal primer site and UMIs to it. MiXCR, applied by TCRdb to the 5' RACE reads, yields one record per CDR3 protein. The table includes some 560,000 distinct CDR3 sequences, over 15% detected once. The material was PBMCs, obtained 15 days after the yellow fever booster vaccination. The chain employs TRBV7-8 and TRBJ2-1, with a weak D call TRBD2 (6 bases). This clonotype was obtained from a man aged 25 to 40 who received the YFV17D yellow fever vaccine. This CDR3 is CASSLISRSGSGNYNEQFF. The CDR3, as DNA: TGTGCCAGCAGCTTAATATCCCGCTCGGGTAGCGGAAACTACAATGAGCAGTTCTTC. Using reference TRBV7-8 and TRBJ2-1 for the parts outside the CDR3, the full variable domain is GAGVSQSPRYKVAKRGQDVALRCDPISGHVSLFWYQQALGQGPEFLTYFQNEAQLDKSGLPSDRFFAERPEGSVSTLKIQRTQQEDSAVYLCASSLISRSGSGNYNEQFFGPGTRLTVL.